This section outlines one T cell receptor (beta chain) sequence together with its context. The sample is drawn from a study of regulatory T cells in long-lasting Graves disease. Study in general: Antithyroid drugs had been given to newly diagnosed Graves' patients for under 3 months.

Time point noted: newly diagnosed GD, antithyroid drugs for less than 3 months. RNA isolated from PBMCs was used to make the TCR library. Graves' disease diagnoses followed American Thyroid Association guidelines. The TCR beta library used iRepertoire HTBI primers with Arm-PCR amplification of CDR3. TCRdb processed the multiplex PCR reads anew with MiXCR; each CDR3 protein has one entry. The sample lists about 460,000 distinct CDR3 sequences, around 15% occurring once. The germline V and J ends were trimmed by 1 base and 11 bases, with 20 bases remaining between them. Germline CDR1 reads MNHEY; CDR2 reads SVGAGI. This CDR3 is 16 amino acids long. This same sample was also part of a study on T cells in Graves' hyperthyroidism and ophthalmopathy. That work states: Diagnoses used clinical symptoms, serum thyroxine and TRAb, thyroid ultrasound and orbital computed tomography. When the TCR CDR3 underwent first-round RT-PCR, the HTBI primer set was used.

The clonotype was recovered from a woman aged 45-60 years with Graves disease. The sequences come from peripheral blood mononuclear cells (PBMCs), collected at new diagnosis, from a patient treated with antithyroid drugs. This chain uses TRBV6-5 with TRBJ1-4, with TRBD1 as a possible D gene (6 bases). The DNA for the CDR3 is TGTGCCAGCAGTTACTACCCCTCCGGGGGGGCAGACAAACTGTTTTTT. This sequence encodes CASSYYPSGGADKLFF.